One sample yielded the 20 T cell receptor beta chains listed below, sequenced in a study of cytotoxic CD8 clonotypes in ibrutinib-treated CLL. The protocol was immunoSEQ multiplex PCR, while the TCRdb copy is restricted to in-frame clones and leaves out a portion. The table lists roughly 160,000 clones, roughly 80% of them singletons. The sequenced sample was PBMCs, obtained after 12 months of ibrutinib treatment. The receptors shown here come from a human donor with chronic lymphocytic leukemia.

The rearrangement joins TRBV6-6 to TRBJ2-1; TRBD2 agrees at 7 bases. The junction had 3 bases not matched to a gene; V was cut back by 7 bases and J by 0 bases. This CDR3 is 14 amino acids long. Per germline, CDR1 MNHNY and CDR2 SVGAGI (reference sequence). CDR3 sequence: CASNERGSYNEQFF. CDR3 coding DNA: TGTGCCAGCAACGAGCGGGGCTCCTACAATGAGCAGTTCTTC.

This chain joins TRBV18 and TRBJ2-7, with 9 bases fitting TRBD1. The CDR3 is 14 residues long. The trim removed 6 bases at V and 3 bases at J, leaving 6 bases unmatched. Germline CDR1 KGHSH, CDR2 LQKENI. Here the CDR3 reads CASSSGTGLYEQYF. The CDR3 nucleotides are TGTGCCAGCTCCTCCGGGACAGGGCTCTACGAGCAGTACTTC.

This clone came up once. The gene calls are TRBV6-1 and TRBJ2-7; the D gene is possibly TRBD2 (5 bases). Trimming took 2 bases from V and 3 from J, leaving 11 bases between them. This CDR3 spans 14 amino acids. The germline V gene has CDR1 MNHNS and CDR2 SASEGT. The DNA for the CDR3 is TGTGCCAGCAGTGAAAGCGGAAACTTCTACGAGCAGTACTTC. Residues: CASSESGNFYEQYF.

The chain couples TRBV4-3 to TRBJ1-3; D remains unclear. This CDR3 spans 15 amino acids. Germline lookup yields CDR1 LGHNA and CDR2 YSLEER. The V and J ends lost 0 bases and 2 bases respectively, with 8 bases between them. DNA of the CDR3: TGCGCCAGCAGCCAAGAGAGACCTCCTGGAAACACCATATATTTT. Translating gives CASSQERPPGNTIYF.

The rearrangement joins TRBV19 to TRBJ2-3; no reliable D call. CDR1 is LNHDA, CDR2 SQIVND, per germline (reference sequence). Trimming shortened V by 0 bases and J by 6 bases, and 13 bases separated the two germline ends. The CDR3 covers 15 residues. The CDR3 sequence: CASSIDLGRPDTQYF. CDR3 nucleotide sequence: TGTGCCAGTAGTATAGATCTTGGTAGACCTGATACGCAGTATTTT.

The gene calls are TRBV6-5 and TRBJ2-3; D is ambiguous. CDR1 MNHEY and CDR2 SVGAGI come from the germline V gene. Trimming took off 2 bases at V and 0 bases at J, with 9 bases between the two ends. The CDR3 is 15 residues long. The CDR3 loop is CASSYQADSTDTQYF. The DNA of the CDR3 is TGTGCCAGCAGTTACCAGGCAGATAGCACAGATACGCAGTATTTT.

The V gene is TRBV5-1, the J gene TRBJ1-6, with a possible D match to TRBD1 (5 bases). CDR1 SGHRS and CDR2 YFSETQ come from the germline V gene. This CDR3 is 14 amino acids long. V gave up 2 bases and J gave up 9 bases, with 12 bases separating them. CDR3 sequence: CASSFGGMGSPLHF. The DNA for the CDR3 is TGCGCCAGCAGCTTTGGGGGGATGGGTTCACCCCTCCACTTT.

The rearrangement joins TRBV5-1 to TRBJ2-7, with 11 bases lining up with TRBD1. Trimming at V came to 4 bases and at J to 1 base, leaving 7 bases not matched to a gene. Germline V gene sequence: CDR1 SGHRS, CDR2 YFSETQ. This CDR3 contains 16 residues. CDR3 sequence: CASSHFGTGGSYEQYF. DNA for the CDR3: TGCGCCAGCAGCCACTTCGGGACAGGGGGTTCCTACGAGCAGTACTTC.

This clone has a single count. The chain is built from TRBV12-5 and TRBJ2-1, with D possibly matching TRBD1 (6 bases). V was pared by 1 base and J by 2 bases, with 6 bases between. CDR1 and CDR2 (germline): LGHNT, FRNRAP. This CDR3 is built from 14 residues. In DNA form, the CDR3 reads TGTGCTAGTGGTTTGGGGACAGCCTACAATGAGCAGTTCTTC. This encodes CASGLGTAYNEQFF. Full variable domain (remainder filled in from reference TRBV12-5 and TRBJ2-1): DARVTQTPRHKVTEMGQEVTMRCQPILGHNTVFWYRQTMMQGLELLAYFRNRAPLDDSGMPKDRFSAEMPDATLATLKIQPSEPRDSAVYFCASGLGTAYNEQFFGPGTRLTVL.

J is TRBJ1-5 and V is TRBV4-2; 7 nucleotides agree with TRBD1. The V gene's germline CDR1 is LGHNA and CDR2 YNFKEQ. This CDR3 spans 17 amino acids. The V and J ends lost 0 bases and 3 bases, in that order; junction bases with no gene match: 8. The CDR3 nucleotides are TGTGCCAGCAGCCAAGAGGGGGGACAGTACCACAATCAGCCCCAGCATTTT. It specifies CASSQEGGQYHNQPQHF.

The V call is TRBV7-8, the J call TRBJ1-1, with a tentative D call TRBD1 (5 bases). This CDR3 is built from 15 residues. The V gene's germline CDR1 is SGHVS and CDR2 FQNEAQ. Trimming pared 0 bases from V and 1 base from J, leaving 9 bases between. The CDR3 here is CASSLAGHPNTEAFF. CDR3 in DNA: TGTGCCAGCAGCTTAGCTGGACACCCGAACACTGAAGCTTTCTTT. Based on the CDR3 plus reference TRBV7-8 and TRBJ1-1, the full variable domain is GAGVSQSPRYKVAKRGQDVALRCDPISGHVSLFWYQQALGQGPEFLTYFQNEAQLDKSGLPSDRFFAERPEGSVSTLKIQRTQQEDSAVYLCASSLAGHPNTEAFFGQGTRLTVV.

The V call is TRBV5-1, the J call TRBJ2-5; D gene unclear. The V end was cut by 5 bases, the J end by 2 bases, with 4 bases between. The V gene's germline CDR1 is SGHRS and CDR2 YFSETQ. This CDR3 region has 11 residues. The CDR3 region is CASRLQETQYF. CDR3 sequence (DNA): TGCGCCAGCAGACTACAAGAGACCCAGTACTTC.

In nucleotides, the CDR3 is TGCGCCAGCAGTGAGGGGATAAATGAGCAGTTCTTC. This encodes CASSEGINEQFF. The chain recombines TRBV10-1 with TRBJ2-1; D is unresolved. The CDR3 covers 12 residues. CDR1 and CDR2 from the germline V gene are WNHNN and SYGVQD (reference sequence). V lost 2 bases and J 7 bases, leaving 6 bases between the germline ends.

This clone was seen at least ten times. The CDR3: CASSLQGYGYTF. The CDR3 nucleotides are TGTGCCAGCAGTTTACAGGGATATGGCTACACCTTC. This rearrangement joins TRBV28 to TRBJ1-2; D is possibly TRBD1 (5 bases). In germline, CDR1 is MDHEN, CDR2 SYDVKM. The CDR3 length is 12 residues. V was clipped by 2 bases and J by 5 bases, with 6 bases between them.

The count of this clone is one. The V call is TRBV7-9, the J call TRBJ2-3; unclear D gene. V lost 3 bases to trimming and J lost 6 bases, with 16 bases between them. The CDR3 consists of 15 residues. Germline V gene data show CDR1 as SEHNR and CDR2 as FQNEAQ (reference sequence). CDR3 residues: CASSLGHRTMDTQYF. The CDR3 DNA is TGTGCCAGCAGCTTGGGCCACCGGACGATGGATACGCAGTATTTT.

The chain uses TRBV18 and TRBJ2-5; 7 nucleotides line up with TRBD1. CDR1 and CDR2 (germline): KGHSH, LQKENI. The CDR3 is 14 residues long. The V gene end was trimmed by 5 bases and the J gene end by 2 bases; junction bases not matched to a gene: 5. CDR3 residues: CASSTQQGQETQYF. DNA of the CDR3: TGTGCCAGCTCAACACAACAGGGGCAAGAGACCCAGTACTTC.

This clone was seen repeatedly, ten times or more. This chain connects TRBV5-4 to TRBJ2-1, with 11 bases fitting TRBD2. CDR3 size: 16 residues. The V gene's germline CDR1 is SGHNT and CDR2 YYREEE (reference sequence). The junction had 10 bases not matched to a gene; V was cut back by 5 bases and J by 6 bases. The CDR3 protein is CASRSAHSGRGNEQFF. The CDR3 DNA follows: TGTGCCAGCAGATCCGCACATAGCGGGAGGGGCAATGAGCAGTTCTTC.

J is TRBJ1-2 and V is TRBV11-2; 9 bases are a match to TRBD1. V gave up 1 base and J gave up 4 bases; unmatched junction bases: 4. This CDR3 is built from 15 residues. Germline CDR1 and CDR2: SGHAT and FQNNGV. CDR3 sequence (DNA): TGTGCCAGCAGCTTAGCCGGGACAGGGTTCTATGGCTACACCTTC. It codes for CASSLAGTGFYGYTF.

This clone was detected only a few times. This chain uses TRBV2 with TRBJ1-2; D not resolved. The germline V and J ends were trimmed by 3 bases and 6 bases, with 5 bases remaining between them. From germline, CDR1 is SNHLY and CDR2 FYNNEI. This CDR3 is 11 amino acids long. The CDR3 loop is CASSDQDGYTF. CDR3 DNA sequence: TGTGCCAGCAGTGACCAGGATGGCTACACCTTC.

The chain uses TRBV19 and TRBJ1-2, with D perhaps TRBD1 (6 bases). The germline V and J ends were trimmed by 6 bases and 6 bases, with 11 bases remaining between them. The CDR3 covers 12 residues. In germline, CDR1 is LNHDA, CDR2 SQIVND (reference sequence). CDR3 sequence reads: CASSYRVDGYTF. CDR3 DNA sequence: TGTGCCAGTAGCTACAGGGTTGATGGCTACACCTTC.